The entry below gives a single TCR beta chain sequence along with its context. This specimen comes from a study of blood T cell repertoires in COVID-19. Trimming removed 4 bases at V and 5 bases at J, with 11 bases between. CDR3 size: 13 residues. Germline assignment: CDR1 LGHDT and CDR2 YNNKEL (reference sequence). Using immunoSEQ multiplex PCR, the repertoire was profiled, and TCRdb retains in-frame clones only, with some absent. Of under 60,000 clones in the sample, roughly 83% are singletons; the top ten hold more than 8.5%. The receptor comes from a young man with COVID-19, enrolled during active disease. The V call is TRBV3-1 (or the pseudogene TRBV3-2), the J call TRBJ1-2; D perhaps matches TRBD1 (5 bases). Sequencing was performed on peripheral blood. CDR3 sequence: CASSPGHQYGYTF. The DNA for the CDR3 is TGTGCCAGCAGCCCCGGACACCAGTATGGCTACACCTTC.